The 5 T cell receptor beta chains below were found in one sample sequenced in a study of T cell responses to AZD1222 COVID-19 vaccine (dated by TCRdb to the early 2020s). The sample's time point label, decoded: baseline before first vaccination. The library was built by means of the immunoSEQ multiplex PCR assay. Entries here come from immuneACCESS through TCRdb and include only in-frame sequences with V and J called. Some clones fail to appear in such tables; in the studies checked, an unresolved V gene covers under half of the shortfall, and the cause of the remainder is unknown. The sample contains approximately 90,000 clones, about 90% of them found a single time. The leading ten clones occupy 7.5% of the sample. Sequencing was performed on peripheral blood, taken on day 0 of AZD1222 vaccination. The receptors come from an adult in good health.

This clone was picked up a small number of times. The gene calls are TRBV19 and TRBJ2-5; 8 bases align to TRBD2. After removal of 4 bases from V and 2 bases from J, the junction contained 6 bases not matched to a gene. The CDR3 is 15 amino acids. Germline V CDR1 and CDR2: LNHDA, SQIVND (reference sequence). The DNA of the CDR3 is TGTGCCAGTAGTAGGTCTAGCGGGTCTCAAGAGACCCAGTACTTC. The encoded protein is CASSRSSGSQETQYF. The full variable domain, with the rest looked up from reference TRBV19 and TRBJ2-5, is DGGITQSPKYLFRKEGQNVTLSCEQNLNHDAMYWYRQDPGQGLRLIYYSQIVNDFQKGDIAEGYSVSREKKESFPLTVTSAQKNPTAFYLCASSRSSGSQETQYFGPGTRLLVL.

The chain is built from TRBV9 and TRBJ1-1; 7 bases match TRBD1. Germline-derived CDR1 and CDR2 are SGDLS and YYNGEE. V shed 6 bases and J 5 bases; nucleotides not matched to a gene: 10. The CDR3 is made up of 14 amino acids. CDR3 DNA sequence: TGTGCCAGCAAGCAAGACAGGGAGGATACTGAAGCTTTCTTT. Translating gives CASKQDREDTEAFF.

The chain couples TRBV7-3 to TRBJ1-1, with 7 bases that match TRBD1. CDR3 size: 15 residues. CDR1 SGHTA and CDR2 FQGTGA come from the germline V gene. J was trimmed by 1 base and V by 2 bases; bases with no gene match: 4. The CDR3 spells CASSLQAGGNTEAFF. As DNA, the CDR3 is TGTGCCAGCAGCTTACAGGCAGGGGGGAACACTGAAGCTTTCTTT.

This chain joins TRBV28 and TRBJ1-3; a possible D gene is TRBD1 (5 bases). Germline V lookup: CDR1 MDHEN, CDR2 SYDVKM. The CDR3 contains 13 residues. The V gene lost 11 bases and the J gene lost 2 bases, with 13 bases spanning the gap. The CDR3 DNA reads TGTGCCGCTGCGGGGGGGGCTGGAAACACCATATATTTT. Translation gives CAAAGGAGNTIYF.

The CDR3 nucleotides read TGTGCCAGCAACGAACAGGGCTTCAGAAATCAGCCCCAGCATTTT. It is translated as CASNEQGFRNQPQHF. The V call is TRBV6-1, the J call TRBJ1-5; D is possibly TRBD1 (6 bases). This CDR3 is built from 15 residues. Deletions cut 7 bases from V and 4 bases from J, with 17 bases between. Germline lookup yields CDR1 MNHNS and CDR2 SASEGT.